This TCR beta chain was sequenced during a study of blood T cells in healthy people across ages (dated by TCRdb to between 2015 and 2016). In the study overall: Template switching captured roughly one uniquely barcoded TCR beta cDNA molecule per two T cells in model experiments. To track age-related changes in TCR beta repertoire diversity, the study relied on deep sequencing normalized with unique cDNA molecular identifiers. The donors were split into four age groups: young (average about 16 years), middle-aged (39), aged (approximately 59) and long-lived (under 90). Donors of different ages were randomly distributed across sequencing lanes to avoid experimental bias. Two additional independent replicas of 1 million unique cDNA reads from the same blood draw were analyzed for two donors (one aged 18 to 30 and one aged 80 or older). Study-level results and caveats: Because the CMV infection status of the donors was unknown, age-related changes in expanded clonotypes may potentially have been confounded. Observed TCR beta diversity per million T cells fell roughly linearly with age, and a significant reduction was already apparent by age about 38. Total diversity estimates from one million sequenced T cells were considered lower bounds and underestimates. Conclusive comparison of naive and antigen-experienced compartments was prevented by the profiling of bulk unsorted PBMCs. Compared with the aged group, the long-lived group had more naive CD4+ T cells, fewer expanded clones and increased TCR diversity, suggesting age selection. A strong correlation was found between observed TCR beta diversity and the percentage of naive T cells measured by flow cytometry.

The donors were some 39 Caucasian individuals from Russia, aged about 6 to 95 years, who were systemically healthy. Each donor gave approximately 9.3 milliliters of peripheral blood, collected into EDTA-treated Vacutainer tubes. Ficoll-Paque density-gradient centrifugation was used to isolate PBMCs, with at least 7 million per sample. Trizol reagent was used to extract total RNA from PBMCs, with at least 5.5 micrograms per sample. The percentages of naive CD45RAhigh/CD27high T cells were determined by flow cytometry on a PBMC aliquot from every donor. The germline V gene (reference sequence) specifies LGHDT as CDR1 and YNNKEL as CDR2. From its cysteine to its phenylalanine, the CDR3 spans 17 amino acids. Of the read, only the CDR3 DNA is kept; its 51 bases are in frame from base 1. About this clonotype: The antigen this receptor binds is unknown. One junction end does not reproduce the germline sequence, and a read error may be involved.

The library was prepared using 5' RACE. TCRdb lists the instrument as Illumina HiSeq 2500. The second PCR ran for roughly 7 to 11 cycles and used a J-beta primer mix along with a sample-barcoded 5' primer. Each TCR beta cDNA molecule received a unique molecular identifier from a template-switch 5' adaptor carrying 12 random nucleotides. Each sample yielded at least 3 million CDR3-containing paired-end reads. All of the RNA was converted into first-strand cDNA using the Mint cDNA synthesis kit, with a TRBC-specific oligonucleotide serving as the primer. Following uracil-DNA glycosylase treatment, a first 18-cycle PCR with universal primers M1SS and BC2_uni_R was performed on all cDNA. In the authors' own workflow: Normalization of each sample was performed by random selection of 1 million high-quality reads, each carrying a distinct molecular identifier. Instead of being binned into consensus sequences, reads that shared molecular identifiers were thrown out. MiTCR, set to a Q25 quality threshold and the strictest error-elimination algorithm, was used for CDR3 identification, clonotype clustering and error correction. Lower-bound total TCR beta diversity was estimated with a nonparametric unseen species model using Euler transformation. TCRdb applied fastp at Q25 and MiXCR to the public reads, then kept only in-frame beta chains. Rows with a matching CDR3 protein are joined into one entry that keeps the most common DNA and genes. TCRdb assigned the V and J calls; the authors' analysis was not used. Across this sample there are about 640,000 distinct CDR3 sequences, with under 70% seen only once. 35% to 40% of the sample lies in the top ten.

Sequenced input: blood. This sequence was found in a man aged 55 to 70 in good health. The V and J genes are TRBV3-1 and TRBJ2-2; 8 bases in the middle match TRBD2. The CDR3 amino acid sequence is: CASSRPWGSGGFNEQFF. The DNA reads as follows: TGTGCCAGCAGCCGCCCCTGGGGGAGCGGGGGATTCAATGAGCAGTTTTTT.